This T cell receptor (beta chain) comes out of a study of blood T cell repertoires in COVID-19. The CDR3 runs 15 residues. Deletions cut 4 bases from V and 6 bases from J, with 20 bases between. CDR1 is SGHNT, CDR2 YYREEE, per germline (reference sequence). Assay used: immunoSEQ multiplex PCR; TCRdb lists only in-frame clones, some missing. The table lists a few hundred thousand clones, about 87% of them singletons. Patients at the Seattle site were enrolled during active infection and followed longitudinally. V usage is TRBV5-4 and J usage is TRBJ2-7, with D possibly being TRBD1 (5 bases). What was sequenced was peripheral blood. The clonotype was recovered from a man aged 18 to 35 with COVID-19, enrolled during active disease. CDR3 in amino acids: CASSPWGAGKGEQYF. Here the CDR3 DNA reads TGTGCCAGCAGCCCCTGGGGTGCAGGGAAGGGCGAGCAGTACTTC.